The clone carrying this T cell receptor beta chain was seen repeatedly, ten times or more. This sample is drawn from a study of T cells in Graves' hyperthyroidism and ophthalmopathy. Amplification yielded TCR beta CDR3 regions, with RNA transcripts as the source. First-round RT-PCR with HTBI primers amplified the TCR CDR3 region. Using its own MiXCR run on the multiplex PCR reads, TCRdb lists one record per CDR3 protein. The repertoire includes a few hundred thousand distinct CDR3 sequences, 13% to 15% of them detected once, and about 21% sits in the top ten. This TCR was recovered from a woman aged 55-75 years with Graves' ophthalmopathy. The sample taken for sequencing was blood.

The DNA of the CDR3 is TGCGCCAGCAGCCCAGAGGGGCCGAACACTGAAGCTTTCTTT. Translated, it gives CASSPEGPNTEAFF. The chain is built from TRBV5-1 and TRBJ1-1; possible D gene TRBD1, 5 bases. The CDR3 runs to 14 residues. V lost 4 bases to trimming and J lost 1 base, with 11 bases between them. CDR1 and CDR2 from the germline V gene are SGHRS and YFSETQ.